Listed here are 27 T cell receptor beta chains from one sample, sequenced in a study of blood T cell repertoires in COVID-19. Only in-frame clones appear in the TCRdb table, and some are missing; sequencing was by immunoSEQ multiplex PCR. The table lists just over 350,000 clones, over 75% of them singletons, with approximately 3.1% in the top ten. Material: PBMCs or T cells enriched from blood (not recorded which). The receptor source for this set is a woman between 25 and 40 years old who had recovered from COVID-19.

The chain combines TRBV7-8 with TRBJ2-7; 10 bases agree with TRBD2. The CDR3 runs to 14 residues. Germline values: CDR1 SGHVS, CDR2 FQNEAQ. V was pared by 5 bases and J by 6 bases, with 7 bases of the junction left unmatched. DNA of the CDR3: TGTGCCAGCAGCCATCTAGCGGGAGTGCTCGAGCAGTACTTC. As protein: CASSHLAGVLEQYF.

The CDR3 bases are TGTGCCAGCAAGGGGGGGAACGTCGATGGCTACACCTTC. Translated: CASKGGNVDGYTF. This chain links TRBV2 with TRBJ1-2, with D perhaps matching TRBD1 (6 bases). The CDR3 is 13 amino acids. Germline V CDR1 and CDR2: SNHLY, FYNNEI. Deletions cut 7 bases from V and 6 bases from J, with 15 bases between.

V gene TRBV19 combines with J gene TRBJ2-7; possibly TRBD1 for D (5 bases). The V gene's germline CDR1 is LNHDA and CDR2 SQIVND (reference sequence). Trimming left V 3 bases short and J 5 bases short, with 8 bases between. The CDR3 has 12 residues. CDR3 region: CASSMQGDEQYF. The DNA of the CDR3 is TGTGCCAGTAGTATGCAAGGGGACGAGCAGTACTTC.

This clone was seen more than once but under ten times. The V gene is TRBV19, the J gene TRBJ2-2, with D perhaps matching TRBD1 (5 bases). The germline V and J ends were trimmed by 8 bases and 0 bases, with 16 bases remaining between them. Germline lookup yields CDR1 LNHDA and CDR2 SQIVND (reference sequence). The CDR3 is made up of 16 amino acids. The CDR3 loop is CASRSRGFSNTGELFF. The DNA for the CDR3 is TGTGCCAGTCGATCAAGGGGCTTTTCGAACACCGGGGAGCTGTTTTTT.

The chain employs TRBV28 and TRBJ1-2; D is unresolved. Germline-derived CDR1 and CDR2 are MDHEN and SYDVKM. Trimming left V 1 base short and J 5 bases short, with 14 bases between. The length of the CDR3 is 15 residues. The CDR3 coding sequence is TGTGCCAGCAGTTTATTCTCGGTACCCTCATATGGCTACACCTTC. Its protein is CASSLFSVPSYGYTF.

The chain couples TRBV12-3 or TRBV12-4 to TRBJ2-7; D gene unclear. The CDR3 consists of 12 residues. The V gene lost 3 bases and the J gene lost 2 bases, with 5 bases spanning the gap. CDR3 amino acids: CASSFGPYEQYF. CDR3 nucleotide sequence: TGTGCCAGCAGTTTCGGTCCCTACGAGCAGTACTTC.

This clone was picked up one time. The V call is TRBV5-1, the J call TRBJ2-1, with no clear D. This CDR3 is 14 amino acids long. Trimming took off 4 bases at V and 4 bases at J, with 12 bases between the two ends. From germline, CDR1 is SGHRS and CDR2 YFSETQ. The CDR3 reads CASSAQNNYNEQFF. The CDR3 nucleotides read TGCGCCAGCAGCGCCCAGAATAATTACAATGAGCAGTTCTTC.

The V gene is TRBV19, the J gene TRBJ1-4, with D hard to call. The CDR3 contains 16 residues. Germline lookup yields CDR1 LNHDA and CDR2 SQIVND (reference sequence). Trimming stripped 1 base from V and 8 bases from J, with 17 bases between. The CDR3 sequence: CASSIGWPGEGEKLFF. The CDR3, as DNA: TGTGCCAGTAGTATAGGTTGGCCCGGAGAGGGCGAAAAACTGTTTTTT.

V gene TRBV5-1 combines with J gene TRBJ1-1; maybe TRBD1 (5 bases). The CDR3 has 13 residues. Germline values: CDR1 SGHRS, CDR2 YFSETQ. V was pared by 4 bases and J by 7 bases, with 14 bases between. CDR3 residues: CASSAELQDEAFF. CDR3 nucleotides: TGCGCCAGCAGCGCCGAATTACAGGATGAAGCTTTCTTT.

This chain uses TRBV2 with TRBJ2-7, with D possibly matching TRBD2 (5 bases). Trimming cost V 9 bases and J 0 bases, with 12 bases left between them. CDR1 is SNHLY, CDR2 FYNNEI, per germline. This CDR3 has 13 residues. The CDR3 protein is CASVAQSSYEQYF. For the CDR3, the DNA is TGTGCCAGTGTAGCGCAGAGCTCCTACGAGCAGTACTTC.

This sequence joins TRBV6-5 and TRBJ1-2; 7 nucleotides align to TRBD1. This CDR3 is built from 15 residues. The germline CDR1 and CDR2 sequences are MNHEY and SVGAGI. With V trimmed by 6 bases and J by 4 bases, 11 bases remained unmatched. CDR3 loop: CASSPTGIKIYGYTF. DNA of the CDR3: TGTGCCAGCAGCCCGACAGGGATAAAAATCTATGGCTACACCTTC.

The CDR3 sequence: CASSSGDTIYF. In nucleotides, the CDR3 is TGTGCCAGTAGTTCGGGGGACACCATATATTTT. The rearrangement joins TRBV19 to TRBJ1-3; D might be TRBD1 (5 bases). Germline CDR1 and CDR2: LNHDA and SQIVND (reference sequence). The length of the CDR3 is 11 residues. With 5 bases removed from V and 8 bases from J, the gap between germline ends came to 7 bases.

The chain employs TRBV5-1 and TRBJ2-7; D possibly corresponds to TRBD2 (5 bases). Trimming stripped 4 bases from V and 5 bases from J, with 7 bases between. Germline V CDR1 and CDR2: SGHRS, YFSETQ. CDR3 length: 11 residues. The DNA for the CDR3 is TGCGCCAGCAGCGGAGCGGACGAGCAGTACTTC. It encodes CASSGADEQYF.

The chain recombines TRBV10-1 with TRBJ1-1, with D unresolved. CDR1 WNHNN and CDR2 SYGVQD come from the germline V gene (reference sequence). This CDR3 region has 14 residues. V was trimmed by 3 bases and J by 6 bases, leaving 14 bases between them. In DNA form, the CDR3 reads TGCGCCAGCAGTGAAAATGGTATAGATCCTGAAGCTTTCTTT. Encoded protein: CASSENGIDPEAFF.

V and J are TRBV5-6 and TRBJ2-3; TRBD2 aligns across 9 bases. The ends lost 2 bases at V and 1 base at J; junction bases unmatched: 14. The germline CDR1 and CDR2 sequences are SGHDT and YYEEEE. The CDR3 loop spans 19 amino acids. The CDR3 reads CASSFLGGRAGSGTDTQYF. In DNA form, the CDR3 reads TGTGCCAGCAGCTTTCTCGGCGGGAGGGCCGGGTCGGGCACAGATACGCAGTATTTT.

The CDR3 reads CASSLAMNTEAFF. CDR3 coding DNA: TGTGCCAGCAGCTTAGCCATGAACACTGAAGCTTTCTTT. This chain links TRBV11-3 with TRBJ1-1; D not certain. The CDR3 runs to 13 residues. Germline V gene sequence: CDR1 SGHNT, CDR2 YENEEA. Trimming pared 1 base from V and 0 bases from J, leaving 3 bases between. Full variable domain (remainder filled in from reference TRBV11-3 and TRBJ1-1): EAGVVQSPRYKIIEKKQPVAFWCNPISGHNTLYWYLQNLGQGPELLIRYENEEAVDDSQLPKDRFSAERLKGVDSTLKIQPAELGDSAVYLCASSLAMNTEAFFGQGTRLTVV.

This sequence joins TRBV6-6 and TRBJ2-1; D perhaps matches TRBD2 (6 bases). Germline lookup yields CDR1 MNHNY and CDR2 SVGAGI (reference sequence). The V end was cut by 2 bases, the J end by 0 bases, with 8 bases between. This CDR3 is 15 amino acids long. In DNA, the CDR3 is TGTGCCAGCAGTTACGAGACTAGCTCCTACAATGAGCAGTTCTTC. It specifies CASSYETSSYNEQFF.

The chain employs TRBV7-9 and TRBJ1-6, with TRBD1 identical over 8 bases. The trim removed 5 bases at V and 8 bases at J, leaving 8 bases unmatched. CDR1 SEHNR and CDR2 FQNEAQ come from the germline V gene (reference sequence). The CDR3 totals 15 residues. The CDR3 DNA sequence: TGTGCCAGCAGCACGTGGACAGGGAAGGATTCACCCCTCCACTTT. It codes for CASSTWTGKDSPLHF.

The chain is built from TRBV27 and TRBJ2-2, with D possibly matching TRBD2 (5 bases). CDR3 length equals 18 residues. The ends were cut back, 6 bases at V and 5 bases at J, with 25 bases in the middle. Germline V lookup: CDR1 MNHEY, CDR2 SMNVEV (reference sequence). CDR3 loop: CASRGFLGSGDSTGELFF. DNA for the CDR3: TGTGCCAGCAGGGGATTCCTGGGTTCCGGGGATAGTACCGGGGAGCTGTTTTTT.

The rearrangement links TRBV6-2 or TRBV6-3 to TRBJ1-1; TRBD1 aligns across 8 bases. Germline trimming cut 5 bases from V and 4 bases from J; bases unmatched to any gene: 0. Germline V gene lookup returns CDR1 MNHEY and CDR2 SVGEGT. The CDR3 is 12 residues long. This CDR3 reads CASSGQGTEAFF. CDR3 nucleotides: TGTGCCAGCAGTGGACAGGGCACTGAAGCTTTCTTT.

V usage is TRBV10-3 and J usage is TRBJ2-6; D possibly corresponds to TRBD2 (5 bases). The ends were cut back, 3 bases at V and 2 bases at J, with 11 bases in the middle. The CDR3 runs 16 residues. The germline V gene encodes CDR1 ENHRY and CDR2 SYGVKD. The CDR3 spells CAISESGNTGANVLTF. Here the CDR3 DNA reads TGTGCCATCAGTGAAAGCGGAAATACTGGGGCCAACGTCCTGACTTTC.

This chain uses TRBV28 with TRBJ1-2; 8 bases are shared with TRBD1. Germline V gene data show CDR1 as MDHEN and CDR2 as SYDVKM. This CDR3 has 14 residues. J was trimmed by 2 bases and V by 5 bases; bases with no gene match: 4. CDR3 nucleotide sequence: TGTGCCAGCAGTAGGACAGGGTCCAACTATGGCTACACCTTC. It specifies CASSRTGSNYGYTF.

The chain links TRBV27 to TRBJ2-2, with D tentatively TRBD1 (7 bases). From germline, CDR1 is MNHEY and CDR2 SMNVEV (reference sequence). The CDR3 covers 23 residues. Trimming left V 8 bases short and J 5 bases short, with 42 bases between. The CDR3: CASSGTDNGQLGRSRPLTGELFF. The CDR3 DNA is TGTGCCAGCTCCGGGACAGATAATGGGCAGTTGGGGAGGTCCCGACCCCTAACCGGGGAGCTGTTTTTT.

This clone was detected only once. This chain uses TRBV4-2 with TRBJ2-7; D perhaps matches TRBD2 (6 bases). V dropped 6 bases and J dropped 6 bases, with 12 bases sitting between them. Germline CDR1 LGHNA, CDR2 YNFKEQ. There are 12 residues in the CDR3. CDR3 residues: CASSQTSSEQYF. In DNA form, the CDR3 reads TGTGCCAGCAGTCAGACTAGTTCCGAGCAGTACTTC.

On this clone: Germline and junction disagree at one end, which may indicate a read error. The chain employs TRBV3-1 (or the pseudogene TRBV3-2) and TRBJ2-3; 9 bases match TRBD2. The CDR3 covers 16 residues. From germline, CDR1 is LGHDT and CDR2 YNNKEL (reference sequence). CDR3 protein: CASSPISGGLTDTQYF. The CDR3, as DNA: TGTGCCAGTAGCCCTATTAGCGGGGGCCTCACAGATACGCAGTATTTT.

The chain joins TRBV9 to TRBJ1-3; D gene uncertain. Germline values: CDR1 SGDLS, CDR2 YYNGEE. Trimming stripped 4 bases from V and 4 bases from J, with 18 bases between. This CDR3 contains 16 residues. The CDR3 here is CASSTAPSSRGNTIYF. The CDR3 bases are TGTGCCAGCAGCACAGCACCGAGTTCCCGAGGAAACACCATATATTTT.

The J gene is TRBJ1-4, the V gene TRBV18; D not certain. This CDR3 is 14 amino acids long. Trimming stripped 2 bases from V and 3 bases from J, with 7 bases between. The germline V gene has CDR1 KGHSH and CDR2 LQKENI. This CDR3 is CASSPASANEKLFF. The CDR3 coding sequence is TGTGCCAGCTCACCAGCCAGTGCTAATGAAAAACTGTTTTTT.